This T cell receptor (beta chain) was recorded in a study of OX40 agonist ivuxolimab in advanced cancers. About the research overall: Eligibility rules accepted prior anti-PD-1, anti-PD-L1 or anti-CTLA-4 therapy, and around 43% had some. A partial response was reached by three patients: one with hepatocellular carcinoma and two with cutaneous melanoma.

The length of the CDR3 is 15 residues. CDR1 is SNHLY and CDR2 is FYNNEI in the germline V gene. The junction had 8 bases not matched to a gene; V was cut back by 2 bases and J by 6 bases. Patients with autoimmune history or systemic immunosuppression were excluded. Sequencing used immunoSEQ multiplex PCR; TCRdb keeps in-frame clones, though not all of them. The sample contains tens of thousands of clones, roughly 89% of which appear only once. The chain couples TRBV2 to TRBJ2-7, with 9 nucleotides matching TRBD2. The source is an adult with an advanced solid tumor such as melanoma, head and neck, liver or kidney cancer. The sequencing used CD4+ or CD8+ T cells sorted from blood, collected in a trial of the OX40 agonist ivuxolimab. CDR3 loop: CASSESSWRGGEQYF. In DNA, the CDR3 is TGTGCCAGCAGTGAAAGCAGTTGGCGGGGGGGCGAGCAGTACTTC. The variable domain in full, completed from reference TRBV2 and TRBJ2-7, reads EPEVTQTPSHQVTQMGQEVILRCVPISNHLYFYWYRQILGQKVEFLVSFYNNEISEKSEIFDDQFSVERPDGSNFTLKIRSTKLEDSAMYFCASSESSWRGGEQYFGPGTRLTVT.